The present TCR beta chain was sequenced within a study of CD8+ T cells in alopecia areata. Study-wide context: Severity in treated patients was scored by percentage of scalp area affected. Broader study findings: More clonal than normal scalp was lesional scalp, particularly alopecia totalis/universalis. Throughout tofacitinib, many expanded lesional clones continued to persist in scalp and blood.

In each case, RNA was isolated and then reverse transcribed into cDNA as the sequencing template. Generated by immunoSEQ multiplex PCR, the TCRdb table keeps only in-frame clones and is missing some. The sample lists about 210,000 clones; more than 55% were seen once. The germline V gene has CDR1 SNHLY and CDR2 FYNNEI. This CDR3 is 13 amino acids long. Treatment in this sample: oral pan-JAK inhibitor, 5-10 mg twice daily. The study team obtained lesional scalp punch biopsies and peripheral blood from alopecia areata patients. As regards this clone: The antigen remains unidentified. At one boundary the junction diverges from the germline segment, which might be a read error.

The input for sequencing was CD4+ T cells sorted from blood, taken around week 44, from a patient treated with tofacitinib. This clonotype was obtained from a human donor with alopecia areata. This chain joins TRBV2 and TRBJ1-1, with D unresolved. DNA for the CDR3: TGTGCCAGCAGCGAAGTTAGGGACACTGAAGCTTTCTTT. Translation gives CASSEVRDTEAFF. The complete variable domain, with remaining parts taken from reference TRBV2 and TRBJ1-1, reads EPEVTQTPSHQVTQMGQEVILRCVPISNHLYFYWYRQILGQKVEFLVSFYNNEISEKSEIFDDQFSVERPDGSNFTLKIRSTKLEDSAMYFCASSEVRDTEAFFGQGTRLTVV.